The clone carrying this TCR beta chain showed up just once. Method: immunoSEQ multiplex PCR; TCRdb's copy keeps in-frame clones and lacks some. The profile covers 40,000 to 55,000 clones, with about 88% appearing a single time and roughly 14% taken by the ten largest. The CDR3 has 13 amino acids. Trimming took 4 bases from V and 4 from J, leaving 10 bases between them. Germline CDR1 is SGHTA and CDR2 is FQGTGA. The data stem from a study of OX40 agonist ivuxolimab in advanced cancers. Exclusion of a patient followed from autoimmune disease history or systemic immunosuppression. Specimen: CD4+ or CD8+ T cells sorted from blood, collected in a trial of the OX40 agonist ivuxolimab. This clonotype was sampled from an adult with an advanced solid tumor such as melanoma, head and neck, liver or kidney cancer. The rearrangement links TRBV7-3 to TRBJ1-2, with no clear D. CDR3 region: CASSSHPGYGYTF. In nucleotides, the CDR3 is TGTGCCAGCAGCTCCCATCCTGGCTATGGCTACACCTTC.